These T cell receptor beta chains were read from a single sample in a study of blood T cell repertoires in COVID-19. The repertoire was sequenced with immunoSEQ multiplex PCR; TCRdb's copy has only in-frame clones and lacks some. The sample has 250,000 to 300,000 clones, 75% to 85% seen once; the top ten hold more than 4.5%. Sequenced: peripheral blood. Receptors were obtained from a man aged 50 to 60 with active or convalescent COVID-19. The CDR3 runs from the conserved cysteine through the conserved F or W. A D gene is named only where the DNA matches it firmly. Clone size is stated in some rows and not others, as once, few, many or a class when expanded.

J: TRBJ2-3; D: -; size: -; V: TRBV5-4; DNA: TGTGCCAGCAGCTCCTTCACAGATACGCAGTATTTT; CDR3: CASSSFTDTQYF
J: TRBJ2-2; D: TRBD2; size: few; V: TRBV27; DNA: TGTGCCAGCAACATAATGGCGGGAGGGACGGGGGAGCTGTTTTTT; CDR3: CASNIMAGGTGELFF
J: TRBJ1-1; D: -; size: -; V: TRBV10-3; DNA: TGTGCCATCAGTGGAGTTGGGCAGATGAACACTGAAGCTTTCTTT; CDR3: CAISGVGQMNTEAFF
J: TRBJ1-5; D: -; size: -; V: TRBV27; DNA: TGTGCCAGCACCAGGGCCCCCAATCAGCCCCAGCATTTT; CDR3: CASTRAPNQPQHF
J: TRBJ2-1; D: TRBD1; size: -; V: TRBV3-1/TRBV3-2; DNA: TGTGCCAGCAGCCCCCTGACAGGGGGCCTCTACAATGAGCAGTTCTTC; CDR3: CASSPLTGGLYNEQFF
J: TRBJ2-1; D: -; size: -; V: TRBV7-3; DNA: TGTGCCAGCAGCCTAGACTACTACAATGAGCAGTTCTTC; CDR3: CASSLDYYNEQFF
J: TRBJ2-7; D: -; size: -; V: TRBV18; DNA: TGTGCCAGCTCACCACAACCGGGCGAGCAGTACTTC; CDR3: CASSPQPGEQYF
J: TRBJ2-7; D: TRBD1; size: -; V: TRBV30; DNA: TGTGCCTGGAGGCCCGGGACAGGTGCCTACGAGCAGTACTTC; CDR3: CAWRPGTGAYEQYF
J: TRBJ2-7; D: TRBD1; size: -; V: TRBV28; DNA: TGTGCCAGCAACCGACAGGGACCTACGAATCGGGACTTC; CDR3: CASNRQGPTNRDF
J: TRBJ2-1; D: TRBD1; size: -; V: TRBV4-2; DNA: TGTGCCAGCAGTCGTCAGACAGGGACCTCCTACAATGAGCAGTTCTTC; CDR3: CASSRQTGTSYNEQFF
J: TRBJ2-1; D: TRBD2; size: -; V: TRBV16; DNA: TGTGCCAGCAGCCGGACTAGCGGGAGCAATGAGCAGTTCTTC; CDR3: CASSRTSGSNEQFF
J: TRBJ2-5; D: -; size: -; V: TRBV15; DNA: TGTGCCACCAGCAGAGACACAGGTGGAGAGACCCAGTACTTC; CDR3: CATSRDTGGETQYF
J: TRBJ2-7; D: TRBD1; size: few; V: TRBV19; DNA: TGTGCCAGTAGTTCGTACAGGGGGGACGAGCAGTACTTC; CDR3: CASSSYRGDEQYF
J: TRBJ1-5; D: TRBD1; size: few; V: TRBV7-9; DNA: TGTGCCAGCAGCCAGTCCACAGGGGTGGGCAATCAGCCCCAGCATTTT; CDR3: CASSQSTGVGNQPQHF
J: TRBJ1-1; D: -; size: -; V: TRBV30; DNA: TGTGCCTGGAGTGGGGGCAGGGGCGCCACTGAAGCTTTCTTT; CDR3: CAWSGGRGATEAFF
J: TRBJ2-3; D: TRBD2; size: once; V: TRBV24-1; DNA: TGTGCCACCAGTGACTTTGTACCTTTAGCGGGAGTGAGCACAGATACGCAGTATTTT; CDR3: CATSDFVPLAGVSTDTQYF
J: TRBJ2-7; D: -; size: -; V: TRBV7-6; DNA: TGTGCCAGCAGCTTAGAAGCCTCCGCCGAGCAGTACTTC; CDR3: CASSLEASAEQYF
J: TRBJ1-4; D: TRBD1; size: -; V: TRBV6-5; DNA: TGTGCCAGCAGGACAGGGGGCTCAGGTGAAAAACTGTTTTTT; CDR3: CASRTGGSGEKLFF
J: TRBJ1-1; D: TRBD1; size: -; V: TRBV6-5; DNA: TGTGCCAGCAGTTACGAAGGGACAGGGAACACTGAAGCTTTCTTT; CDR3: CASSYEGTGNTEAFF
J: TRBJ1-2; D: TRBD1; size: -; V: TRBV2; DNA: TGTGCCAGCAGCGACAGGGGAACTGGCGGCTACACCTTC; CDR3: CASSDRGTGGYTF
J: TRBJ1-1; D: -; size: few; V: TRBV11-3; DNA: TGTGCCAGCAGCTTAGGGGCCAGGGGCGCGGAACGGACTTTCTTT; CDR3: CASSLGARGAERTFF
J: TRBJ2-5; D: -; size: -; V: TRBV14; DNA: TGTGCCAGCAGCCAGGCCCGCCGGGGTTCGGGCCAAGAGACCCAGTACTTC; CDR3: CASSQARRGSGQETQYF
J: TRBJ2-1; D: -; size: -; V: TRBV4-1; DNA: TGCGCCAGCAGCCAAGATCTACAGCCCTACAATGAGCAGTTCTTC; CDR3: CASSQDLQPYNEQFF
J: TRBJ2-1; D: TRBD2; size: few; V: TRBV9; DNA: TGTGCCAGCAGCGAGGGACTAGCGGCCTACAATGAGCAGTTCTTC; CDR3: CASSEGLAAYNEQFF
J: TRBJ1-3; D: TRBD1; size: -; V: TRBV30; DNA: TGTGCCTGGAACCAGGGACAGGGAAGCAACACCATATATTTT; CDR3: CAWNQGQGSNTIYF
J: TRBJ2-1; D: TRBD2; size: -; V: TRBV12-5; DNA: TGTGCTAGTGGTTTCGGGACTAGCGGGAGATCCCTAAGCGACAATGAGCAGTTCTTC; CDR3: CASGFGTSGRSLSDNEQFF
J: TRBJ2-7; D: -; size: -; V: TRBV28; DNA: TGTGCCAGCAGTTTTCTTCCCGGGACAAACTCCTACGAGCAGTACTTC; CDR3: CASSFLPGTNSYEQYF
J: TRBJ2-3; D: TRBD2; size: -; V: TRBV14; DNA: TGTGCCAGCAGCCAAGAGGGACTAGCGGGAGCAGATACGCAGTATTTT; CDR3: CASSQEGLAGADTQYF